Shown below are 30 T cell receptor beta chains from a single sample sequenced in a study of cytomegalovirus exposure and HLA in healthy donors. Clones were sequenced by immunoSEQ multiplex PCR, and TCRdb holds only the in-frame ones, with some missing. Among around 160,000 clones listed, just under 85% were seen once. The sequenced sample was PBMCs. The receptors come from a man in his thirties or forties in good health and CMV-seropositive.

The rearrangement links TRBV10-2 to TRBJ2-7; TRBD1 matches 10 bases. The CDR3 sequence is 15 residues long. Trimming took 6 bases from V and 5 from J; bases not matched to a gene: 10. Germline loops: CDR1 WSHSY, CDR2 SAAADI. This chain's CDR3 is CASSTPGQGSHEQYF. For the CDR3, the DNA is TGCGCCAGCAGCACGCCGGGACAGGGGTCCCACGAGCAGTACTTC.

This chain uses TRBV2 with TRBJ1-1; 7 nucleotides match TRBD1. The CDR3 loop spans 12 amino acids. The J segment lost 11 bases and the V segment lost 9 bases, leaving 12 bases of the junction unmatched. CDR1 is SNHLY and CDR2 is FYNNEI in the germline V gene. The CDR3 sequence is CASAPGGGQAFF. The DNA for the CDR3 is TGTGCCAGTGCACCGGGAGGGGGACAGGCTTTCTTT.

The gene calls are TRBV19 and TRBJ1-5; 9 bases are a match to TRBD1. The CDR3 extends over 14 amino acids. With V trimmed by 4 bases and J by 6 bases, 4 bases remained unmatched. Germline lookup yields CDR1 LNHDA and CDR2 SQIVND (reference sequence). CDR3 nucleotides: TGTGCCAGTAGTACGAAGACAGGGGGTCAGCCCCAGCATTTT. Translated, it gives CASSTKTGGQPQHF. Variable domain in full (rest from reference TRBV19 and TRBJ1-5): DGGITQSPKYLFRKEGQNVTLSCEQNLNHDAMYWYRQDPGQGLRLIYYSQIVNDFQKGDIAEGYSVSREKKESFPLTVTSAQKNPTAFYLCASSTKTGGQPQHFGDGTRLSIL.

This chain uses TRBV5-4 with TRBJ2-3; 9 bases align to TRBD2. V was pared by 0 bases and J by 3 bases, with 8 bases of the junction left unmatched. Germline V lookup: CDR1 SGHNT, CDR2 YYREEE (reference sequence). The CDR3 has 17 amino acids. The CDR3 protein is CASSLGARGGRTDTQYF. The CDR3 bases are TGTGCCAGCAGCTTGGGAGCGCGGGGGGGCCGAACAGATACGCAGTATTTT.

This clone was seen once. V usage is TRBV2 and J usage is TRBJ2-1; 8 bases fit TRBD1. Germline CDR1 is SNHLY and CDR2 is FYNNEI. V gave up 6 bases and J gave up 4 bases; unmatched junction bases: 8. This CDR3 has 15 amino acids. The CDR3 is CASRQSTGGYNEQFF. The CDR3 DNA reads TGTGCCAGCAGACAATCCACAGGGGGTTACAATGAGCAGTTCTTC.

The chain employs TRBV5-3 and TRBJ2-1, with 16 bases lining up with TRBD2. TRBV5-3 is identified as an open reading frame with a role that is uncertain. Unmatched junction bases numbered 7, after V lost 5 bases and J lost 5 bases. CDR3 length equals 17 residues. The CDR3 loop is CARRRGTSGGANNEQFF. DNA for the CDR3: TGTGCCAGAAGGCGGGGGACTAGCGGGGGGGCAAACAATGAGCAGTTCTTC.

CDR3 loop: CASSVSSGYNEQFF. CDR3 nucleotides: TGTGCCAGCAGTGTAAGCTCGGGCTACAATGAGCAGTTCTTC. The rearrangement uses TRBV9 and TRBJ2-1; D is uncertain. The CDR3 sequence is 14 residues long. Looked up from germline, CDR1 is SGDLS and CDR2 is YYNGEE. Trimming cost V 5 bases and J 3 bases, with 12 bases left between them. The full variable domain, its missing parts supplied by reference TRBV9 and TRBJ2-1, is DSGVTQTPKHLITATGQRVTLRCSPRSGDLSVYWYQQSLDQGLQFLIQYYNGEERAKGNILERFSAQQFPDLHSELNLSSLELGDSALYFCASSVSSGYNEQFFGPGTRLTVL.

This clone was detected once. The rearrangement joins TRBV4-3 to TRBJ2-3, with D perhaps TRBD1 (5 bases). V was trimmed by 0 bases and J by 6 bases, leaving 13 bases between them. Germline values: CDR1 LGHNA, CDR2 YSLEER. The CDR3 is 15 residues long. The CDR3 here is CASSQDLQKGDTQYF. The CDR3 DNA follows: TGCGCCAGCAGCCAAGATCTTCAAAAGGGGGATACGCAGTATTTT.

This chain connects TRBV29-1 to TRBJ1-1; no reliable D call. Per the germline V gene, CDR1 is SQVTM and CDR2 is ANQGSEA. The CDR3 contains 14 residues. Trimming stripped 3 bases from V and 0 bases from J, with 11 bases between. The DNA for the CDR3 is TGCAGCGTTGATTACACGACTGTGAACACTGAAGCTTTCTTT. Translating it yields CSVDYTTVNTEAFF. Complete variable domain (other parts from reference TRBV29-1 and TRBJ1-1): SAVISQKPSRDICQRGTSLTIQCQVDSQVTMMFWYRQQPGQSLTLIATANQGSEATYESGFVIDKFPISRPNLTFSTLTVSNMSPEDSSIYLCSVDYTTVNTEAFFGQGTRLTVV.

CDR3 region: CAWRGSGGFGYGYTF. The CDR3 DNA is TGTGCCTGGAGAGGATCAGGGGGCTTTGGCTATGGCTACACCTTC. The V and J genes are TRBV30 and TRBJ1-2; 8 bases are a match to TRBD1. Germline CDR1 reads GTSNPN; CDR2 reads SVGIG (reference sequence). The V gene end was trimmed by 3 bases and the J gene end by 4 bases; junction bases not matched to a gene: 10. The CDR3 sequence is 15 residues long.

The chain carries TRBV6-5 and TRBJ2-7; 8 bases map to TRBD2. J lost 6 bases, V lost 4 bases, and 11 bases had no gene match. Germline lookup yields CDR1 MNHEY and CDR2 SVGAGI. The CDR3 has 15 amino acids. CDR3 in DNA: TGTGCCAGCAGTTCGTTAGGACTAGCTGTTTCCGAGCAGTACTTC. It yields the protein CASSSLGLAVSEQYF.

This rearrangement joins TRBV7-9 to TRBJ1-2, with 9 bases that match TRBD1. J lost 4 bases, V lost 5 bases, and 8 bases had no gene match. Per the germline V gene, CDR1 is SEHNR and CDR2 is FQNEAQ (reference sequence). CDR3 size: 15 residues. The CDR3 sequence is CASSLQGAIGYGYTF. The CDR3 coding sequence is TGTGCCAGCAGCCTACAGGGGGCCATTGGCTATGGCTACACCTTC.

The chain uses TRBV7-2 and TRBJ2-7; 8 bases agree with TRBD2. Germline CDR1 reads SGHTA; CDR2 reads FQGNSA. The V segment lost 8 bases and the J segment 4 bases; nucleotides outside the gene matches: 1. The CDR3 runs to 11 residues. DNA for the CDR3: TGTGCCAGCCGCGGGGGGTACGAGCAGTACTTC. Translating it yields CASRGGYEQYF.

J is TRBJ1-2 and V is TRBV6-5; no definite D call. Germline V lookup: CDR1 MNHEY, CDR2 SVGAGI. Trimming removed 6 bases from V and 0 bases from J, with 14 bases in between. The CDR3 length is 15 residues. CDR3 amino acids: CASSPLRISNYGYTF. In DNA, the CDR3 is TGTGCCAGCAGCCCCCTGCGGATATCTAACTATGGCTACACCTTC.

This chain uses TRBV6-5 with TRBJ2-7; D gene uncertain. V was cut by 6 bases and J by 3 bases, with 9 bases left in between. CDR1 is MNHEY and CDR2 is SVGAGI in the germline V gene. This CDR3 comprises 12 residues. The CDR3: CASSPTYYEQYF. CDR3 sequence (DNA): TGTGCCAGCAGCCCTACTTACTACGAGCAGTACTTC.

The genes are TRBV2 and TRBJ1-1; unclear D gene. From germline, CDR1 is SNHLY and CDR2 FYNNEI. V lost 2 bases to trimming and J lost 6 bases, with 4 bases between them. The CDR3 extends over 11 amino acids. The CDR3 region has the DNA TGTGCCAGCAGTGAAACTCCTGAAGCTTTCTTT. This codes for CASSETPEAFF.

This chain connects TRBV9 to TRBJ1-1, with D possibly TRBD1 on 5 matching bases. The germline V gene has CDR1 SGDLS and CDR2 YYNGEE. The ends were cut back, 0 bases at V and 1 base at J, with 7 bases in the middle. The CDR3 runs to 14 residues. DNA for the CDR3: TGTGCCAGCAGCGTAGAGGGGCCGAACACTGAAGCTTTCTTT. Its protein is CASSVEGPNTEAFF. Variable domain in full (rest from reference TRBV9 and TRBJ1-1): DSGVTQTPKHLITATGQRVTLRCSPRSGDLSVYWYQQSLDQGLQFLIQYYNGEERAKGNILERFSAQQFPDLHSELNLSSLELGDSALYFCASSVEGPNTEAFFGQGTRLTVV.

The chain joins TRBV6-6 to TRBJ2-7; a weak D match, TRBD2 (6 bases). CDR1 and CDR2 (germline): MNHNY, SVGAGI (reference sequence). There are 14 residues in the CDR3. V was clipped by 0 bases and J by 3 bases, with 9 bases between them. The CDR3 sequence is CASSYSEGDYEQYF. The CDR3 DNA is TGTGCCAGCAGTTACTCGGAGGGAGACTACGAGCAGTACTTC.

The chain combines TRBV18 with TRBJ2-1; D is uncertain. The CDR3 is 14 amino acids. Between the trimmed V and J ends, which lost 3 bases and 5 bases, there was a span of 11 bases. Germline loops: CDR1 KGHSH, CDR2 LQKENI. CDR3 region: CASSPLVSDNEQFF. DNA of the CDR3: TGTGCCAGCTCACCGCTAGTGAGTGACAATGAGCAGTTCTTC.

The chain joins TRBV7-2 to TRBJ2-2; 7 bases match TRBD2. This CDR3 comprises 16 residues. Losses at the gene ends were 5 bases for V and 5 bases for J; bases not matched to a gene: 11. CDR1 is SGHTA, CDR2 FQGNSA, per germline. Here the CDR3 reads CASSQPGLLTTGELFF. The CDR3 DNA is TGTGCCAGCAGCCAGCCGGGACTACTTACTACCGGGGAGCTGTTTTTT.

V and J are TRBV7-5 and TRBJ1-1; the table gives TRBD1 as D, unverified against the DNA. TRBV7-5 is designated a pseudogene. This CDR3 is 11 amino acids long. The CDR3 region is CARSRRVWAFF. The CDR3 nucleotides read TGTGCCAGAAGCCGCAGGGTTTGGGCTTTCTTT.

The chain recombines TRBV5-6 with TRBJ2-3, with a weak D call TRBD2 (6 bases). Trimming left V 3 bases short and J 0 bases short, with 11 bases between. CDR3 length equals 15 residues. CDR1 and CDR2 (germline): SGHDT, YYEEEE. In DNA, the CDR3 is TGTGCCAGCAGCTGGGCGGGAATTAGCACAGATACGCAGTATTTT. Protein: CASSWAGISTDTQYF.

V gene TRBV7-9 combines with J gene TRBJ1-1; tentatively, D is TRBD1 (5 bases). V dropped 7 bases and J dropped 2 bases, with 14 bases sitting between them. The CDR3 is 14 residues long. In germline, CDR1 is SEHNR, CDR2 FQNEAQ (reference sequence). CDR3 sequence (DNA): TGTGCCAGCACCCCCGCAGGGCTAAACACTGAAGCTTTCTTT. Its translation is CASTPAGLNTEAFF.

The chain employs TRBV7-2 and TRBJ2-2; the match to TRBD2 covers 7 bases. CDR1 and CDR2 (germline): SGHTA, FQGNSA. V shed 2 bases, J shed 2 bases, and the junction held 11 bases outside the gene matches. The CDR3 loop spans 18 amino acids. This CDR3 is CASSLRSRDYLNTGELFF. CDR3 DNA sequence: TGTGCCAGCAGCTTAAGATCCCGGGACTACCTAAACACCGGGGAGCTGTTTTTT.

The chain couples TRBV30 to TRBJ2-3; D gene uncertain. Deletions cut 2 bases from V and 4 bases from J, with 16 bases between. Germline values: CDR1 GTSNPN, CDR2 SVGIG (reference sequence). This CDR3 spans 15 amino acids. CDR3 nucleotides: TGTGCCTGGAGTACAATGTCCGCCTCAGCAGATACGCAGTATTTT. Translated: CAWSTMSASADTQYF.

This chain links TRBV10-3 with TRBJ2-1, with 7 nucleotides matching TRBD2. This CDR3 is built from 16 residues. The germline V gene has CDR1 ENHRY and CDR2 SYGVKD. The V segment lost 0 bases and the J segment 5 bases; nucleotides outside the gene matches: 7. DNA of the CDR3: TGTGCCATCAGTGAGTCACTAGCGCAGGATAACAATGAGCAGTTCTTC. The encoded protein is CAISESLAQDNNEQFF.

V gene TRBV2 combines with J gene TRBJ1-1; D remains unclear. The ends were cut back, 9 bases at V and 5 bases at J, with 16 bases in the middle. Germline-derived CDR1 and CDR2 are SNHLY and FYNNEI. This CDR3 is 13 amino acids long. For the CDR3, the DNA is TGTGCCAGAGACGTAGCATTCGGGACTGAAGCTTTCTTT. This sequence encodes CARDVAFGTEAFF. Using reference TRBV2 and TRBJ1-1 for the parts outside the CDR3, the full variable domain is EPEVTQTPSHQVTQMGQEVILRCVPISNHLYFYWYRQILGQKVEFLVSFYNNEISEKSEIFDDQFSVERPDGSNFTLKIRSTKLEDSAMYFCARDVAFGTEAFFGQGTRLTVV.

CDR3 loop: CASSLPWSPSATDTQYF. The CDR3 nucleotides read TGTGCCAGCAGCCTACCCTGGAGTCCCTCGGCGACAGATACGCAGTATTTT. This rearrangement joins TRBV21-1 to TRBJ2-3; the D segment call TRBD2 is taken from the table without a DNA check. TRBV21-1 is designated a pseudogene. CDR3 length: 17 residues.

This clone has a single count. The J gene is TRBJ2-2, the V gene TRBV7-2, with TRBD1 matching over 10 bases. The V gene end was trimmed by 5 bases and the J gene end by 1 base; junction bases not matched to a gene: 4. Germline V gene sequence: CDR1 SGHTA, CDR2 FQGNSA. The CDR3 covers 16 residues. The CDR3: CASSARTGGNTGELFF. For the CDR3, the DNA is TGTGCCAGCAGCGCGAGGACAGGGGGGAACACCGGGGAGCTGTTTTTT.

The chain couples TRBV5-1 to TRBJ2-5; D remains unclear. CDR1 SGHRS and CDR2 YFSETQ come from the germline V gene. V lost 5 bases, J lost 5 bases, and 7 bases lay in between. This CDR3 comprises 11 residues. CDR3: CASSGLETQYF. DNA of the CDR3: TGCGCCAGCAGTGGGCTCGAGACCCAGTACTTC. The whole variable domain, filled in from reference TRBV5-1 and TRBJ2-5, reads KAGVTQTPRYLIKTRGQQVTLSCSPISGHRSVSWYQQTPGQGLQFLFEYFSETQRNKGNFPGRFSGRQFSNSRSEMNVSTLELGDSALYLCASSGLETQYFGPGTRLLVL.